This T cell receptor beta chain was found in a study of blood T cells in healthy people across ages. Study-level points and caveats: PBMCs were not sorted, which prevented a conclusive comparison of naive versus antigen-experienced cells. Strong correlation linked observed beta diversity and percent naive T cells.

The CDR3 runs 15 residues. V lost 2 bases, J lost 8 bases, and 11 bases stayed unmatched. In germline, CDR1 is GTSNPN, CDR2 SVGIG (reference sequence). No fewer than 7 million PBMCs went into each sample. A J-beta primer mix and a sample-barcoded 5' primer were used in a second PCR of roughly 6 to 11 cycles. From each sample, at least 2.5 million paired-end reads containing CDR3 were obtained. TCRdb redid the calling of the 5' RACE reads with MiXCR, one entry per CDR3 protein. The sample has about a million distinct CDR3 sequences, under 40% seen once; the top ten hold approximately 14%. On this clonotype: Its antigen remains unknown.

The gene calls are TRBV30 and TRBJ1-2, with 10 bases fitting TRBD1. The origin of this receptor is a young man in good health. Sequencing was carried out using blood. CDR3 sequence: CAWSLTGQGIGGYTF. The CDR3 DNA reads TGTGCCTGGAGTTTAACGGGACAGGGGATAGGAGGCTACACCTTC. Together with reference TRBV30 and TRBJ1-2, the CDR3 gives the full variable domain: SQTIHQWPATLVQPVGSPLSLECTVEGTSNPNLYWYRQAAGRGLQLLFYSVGIGQISSEVPQNLSASRPQDRQFILSSKKLLLSDSGFYLCAWSLTGQGIGGYTFGSGTRLTVV.